One sample yielded the 2 T cell receptor beta chains listed below, sequenced in a study of blood T cell repertoires in COVID-19. Clones were read by immunoSEQ multiplex PCR, and TCRdb kept only the in-frame ones, dropping some. This sample has almost 400,000 clones; roughly 86% occur once, and the top ten carry about 2.5%. The material sequenced was peripheral blood. Source of these receptors: an older woman with COVID-19, enrolled during active disease.

The chain has TRBV10-2 and TRBJ2-7, with 8 bases identical to TRBD1. V lost 6 bases and J lost 4; bases outside the gene matches: 8. Per the germline V gene, CDR1 is WSHSY and CDR2 is SAAADI. This CDR3 spans 14 amino acids. This CDR3 is CASRNRDRLYEQYF. The DNA of the CDR3 is TGCGCCAGCAGAAACCGGGACAGGTTATACGAGCAGTACTTC.

This chain links TRBV6-1 with TRBJ1-6, with a weak D call TRBD1 (6 bases). The CDR3 contains 16 residues. CDR1 and CDR2 (germline): MNHNS, SASEGT. The ends were cut back, 4 bases at V and 3 bases at J, with 13 bases in the middle. The CDR3 spells CASSVGQGSYNSPLHF. The CDR3 bases are TGTGCCAGCAGTGTAGGGCAGGGGAGCTATAATTCACCCCTCCACTTT.